The following is a T cell receptor (beta chain) sequence with its context. This clonotype has ten or more counts. There is no known antigen for this receptor. Base quality data are lacking; no much larger clone is found one base away. Libraries were made using multiplex PCR. Sequencing used an Illumina HiSeq 4000. TCR beta libraries were built with iRepertoire HTBI primers and Arm-PCR amplification of CDR3 regions. Before sequencing, the PCR products underwent gel purification. For the original study's pipeline: A total of 60 to 80 TRBV and 14 TRBJ segments were identified across samples and were used for gene usage analysis of CDR3 amino acid clonotypes. Filtered high-quality paired reads were merged into contigs using COPE and FqMerger. Contigs were aligned with BLAST to IMGT TRBV, TRBD and TRBJ reference genes, and CDR3 was defined per IMGT. Any clonotype with a frequency above 0.1% was classified as a highly expanded clone. Shannon entropy was used to measure repertoire diversity, and the Gini coefficient was used to measure V-J evenness. A clonotype was considered public if more than one individual shared it. The raw public data were reprocessed by TCRdb itself: fastp quality trimming at Q25, MiXCR clonotype calling, in-frame beta chains only. CDR3 protein duplicates are merged, each entry listing the most common genes and DNA. It is TCRdb's table, rather than the study itself, that gives the V and J calls and clone size. The sample table holds 200,000 to 250,000 distinct CDR3 sequences, of which 20% to 25% were seen once. Jointly, the top ten make up about 15% of the sample.

This sample was taken from a study of regulatory T cells in long-lasting Graves disease (dated by TCRdb to about 2021). Regarding the study in general: Patients with newly diagnosed Graves' disease had been on antithyroid drugs for under 3 months. This study used TCR sequencing and RNA sequencing of peripheral blood to compare persistent Graves' disease patients against newly diagnosed Graves' disease patients. The study was registered as a clinical trial and conducted in China. TCR sequencing covered roughly 13 persistent and 20 newly diagnosed Graves' disease patients, some 35 samples in total. Here is what the overall study found, with its caveats: Patients with persistent disease shared more public clonotypes (approximately 2,500) than newly diagnosed patients did (approximately 990). Peripheral blood alone was examined, since thyroid tissue, which constituted the primary lesion, could not be accessed. The authors noted that the small sample size was a limitation that may lower accuracy. Sequencing and analysis were restricted to the TCR beta chain. Lower TCR Shannon entropy and fewer highly expanded clones were observed in persistent Graves' disease patients than in newly diagnosed patients, which suggested clonal expansion.

According to the study, the label for this sample's time point signals: newly diagnosed GD, antithyroid drugs for less than 3 months. RNA was extracted from PBMCs in TRIzol for both TCR sequencing and RNA sequencing. The diagnosis of Graves' disease followed American Thyroid Association guidelines. The patients came from an endocrinology department in Xi'an, China. Each patient gave around 9 milliliters of peripheral blood, collected in an EDTA anticoagulant tube. Ficoll Paque Plus density gradient separation was used to isolate PBMCs, and no further T cell sorting was done. An Agilent 2100 Bioanalyzer and agarose gel were used to check RNA quality, and a NanoDrop 2000 was used to measure RNA concentration. This TCR was recovered from a female donor with Graves disease. The specimen was peripheral blood mononuclear cells (PBMCs), collected at new diagnosis, from a patient treated with antithyroid drugs.

The CDR3 loop reads CSAIGSEGLFDEQFF. The bases read TGCAGTGCTATAGGTTCGGAAGGTTTGTTCGATGAGCAGTTCTTC. The sequence joins TRBV20-1 to TRBJ2-1; no confident D gene assignment can be made. The CDR3 holds 15 amino acids from the cysteine to the phenylalanine. The only DNA kept is the CDR3, 45 bases in frame from the first base. V loses 4 bases of germline sequence and J loses 8 bases, and the interval between the two ends is 21 bases. The germline V gene (reference sequence) sets CDR1 to DFQATT and CDR2 to SNEGSKA.